Shown below are 2 T cell receptor beta chains from a single sample sequenced in a study of relationships among human T cell subsets. TCR alpha and beta CDR3s were amplified from mRNA by semiquantitative ARM-PCR. Tagged nested gene-specific primers were used first, then communal superprimers amplified exponentially. MiXCR was run by TCRdb on the multiplex PCR reads, yielding one entry per CDR3 protein. The sample lists around 14,000 distinct CDR3 sequences, about 60% occurring once. Sequenced material: total T cells sorted from blood. These receptors came from a man in his forties or fifties in good health.

The V and J genes are TRBV6-6 and TRBJ1-2, with TRBD1 matching 7 bases. CDR1 and CDR2 from the germline V gene are MNHNY and SVGAGI (reference sequence). After removal of 5 bases from V and 2 bases from J, the junction contained 11 bases not matched to a gene. The CDR3 is 16 residues long. The CDR3 protein is CASSLGGTDRNYGYTF. Written as DNA, the CDR3 is TGTGCCAGCAGTCTGGGAGGGACAGATAGGAACTATGGCTACACCTTC.

The genes are TRBV6-5 and TRBJ2-1; 8 bases map to TRBD2. CDR1 and CDR2 (germline): MNHEY, SVGAGI. J was trimmed by 4 bases and V by 0 bases; bases with no gene match: 2. This CDR3 is 15 amino acids long. CDR3 DNA: TGTGCCAGCAGTTACTCCGGGACTAGTTACAATGAGCAGTTCTTC. Amino acids: CASSYSGTSYNEQFF.